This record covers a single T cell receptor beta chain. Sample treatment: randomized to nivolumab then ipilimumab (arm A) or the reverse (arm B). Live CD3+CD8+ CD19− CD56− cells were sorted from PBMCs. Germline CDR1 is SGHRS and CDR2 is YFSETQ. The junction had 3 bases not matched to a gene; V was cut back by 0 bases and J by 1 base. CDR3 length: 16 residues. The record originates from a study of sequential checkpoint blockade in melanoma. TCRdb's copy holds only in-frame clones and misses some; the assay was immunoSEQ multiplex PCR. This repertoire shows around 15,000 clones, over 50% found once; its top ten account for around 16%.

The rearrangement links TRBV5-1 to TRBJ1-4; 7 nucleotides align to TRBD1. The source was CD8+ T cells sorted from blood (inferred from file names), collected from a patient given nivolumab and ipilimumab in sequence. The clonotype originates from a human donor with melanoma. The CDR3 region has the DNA TGCGCCAGCAGCTTGGGACAGGGAGGAACTAATGAAAAACTGTTTTTT. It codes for CASSLGQGGTNEKLFF.